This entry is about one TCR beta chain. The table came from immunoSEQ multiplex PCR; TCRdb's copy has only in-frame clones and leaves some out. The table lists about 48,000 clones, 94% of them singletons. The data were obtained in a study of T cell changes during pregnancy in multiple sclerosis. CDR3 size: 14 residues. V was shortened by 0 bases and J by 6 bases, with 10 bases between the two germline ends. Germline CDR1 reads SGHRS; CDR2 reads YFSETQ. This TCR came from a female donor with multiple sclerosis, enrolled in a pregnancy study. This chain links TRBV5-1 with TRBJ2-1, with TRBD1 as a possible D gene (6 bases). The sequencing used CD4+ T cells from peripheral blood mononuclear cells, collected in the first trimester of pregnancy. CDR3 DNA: TGCGCCAGCAGCTTGGTAGGGGGTTCCAATGAGCAGTTCTTC. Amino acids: CASSLVGGSNEQFF.